This TCR beta chain came from a study of post-analysis software for immune sequencing data. The study's findings and limits: Normalized Chao1 diversity was significantly lower in multiple sclerosis patients than in controls. About 5 TRBV segments (TRBV5-6, TRBV5-1 and TRBV20-1 among them) occurred more frequently in patients than in controls.

Carried by the TCR beta cDNA libraries were unique molecular identifiers. cDNA molecules numbering 400,000 to 550,000 came from around 1 to 10 million T cells. TCRdb recomputed calls from the PCR reads with MiXCR, one row per CDR3 protein. The profile shows about 540,000 distinct CDR3 sequences, around 31% of them singletons. Points on this clonotype: Its antigen is not known.

The CDR3 sequence is 15 residues long. Germline V lookup: CDR1 KGHSH, CDR2 LQKENI. With V trimmed by 2 bases and J by 3 bases, 3 bases remained unmatched. This receptor was obtained from a girl aged 2 to 17 with multiple sclerosis. V gene TRBV18 combines with J gene TRBJ1-4; TRBD1 agrees at 7 bases. Material: blood. The CDR3 region is CASSPAGQPNEKLFF. CDR3 coding DNA: TGTGCCAGCTCACCAGCGGGACAGCCTAATGAAAAACTGTTTTTT.